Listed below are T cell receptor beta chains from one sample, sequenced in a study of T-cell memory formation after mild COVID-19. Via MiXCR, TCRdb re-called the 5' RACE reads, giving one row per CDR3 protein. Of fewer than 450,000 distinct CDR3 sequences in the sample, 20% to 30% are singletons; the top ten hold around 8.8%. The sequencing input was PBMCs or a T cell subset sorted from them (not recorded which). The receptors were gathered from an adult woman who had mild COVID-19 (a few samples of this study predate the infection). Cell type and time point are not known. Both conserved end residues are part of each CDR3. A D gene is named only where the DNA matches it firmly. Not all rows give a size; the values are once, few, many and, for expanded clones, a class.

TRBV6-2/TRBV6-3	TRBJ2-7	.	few	TGTGCCAGCAGAACAGGGATCTACGAGCAGTACTTC	CASRTGIYEQYF
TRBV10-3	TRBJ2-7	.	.	TGTGCCATCAGTGAGCCGGGACTCGCGGATCTGTCCTACGAGCAGTACTTC	CAISEPGLADLSYEQYF
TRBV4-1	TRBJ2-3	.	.	TGCGCCAGCAGCCAAGAATTGAGGGGTACAGATACGCAGTATTTT	CASSQELRGTDTQYF
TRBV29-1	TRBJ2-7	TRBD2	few	TGCAGCGTTGAAGCGGCGAGCGGGGGGACGGGCGTGAGAGGCGAGCAGTACTTC	CSVEAASGGTGVRGEQYF
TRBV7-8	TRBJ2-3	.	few	TGTGCCAGCAGCTTAGATGGTTTT	CASSLDGF
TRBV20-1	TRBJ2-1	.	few	TGCAGTGCTAGAGTGGTCCCCGAGCAGTTCTTC	CSARVVPEQFF
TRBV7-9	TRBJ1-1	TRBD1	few	TGTGCCAGCAGCTTGACAGGGGCGCACACTGAAGCTTTCTTT	CASSLTGAHTEAFF
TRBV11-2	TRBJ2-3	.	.	TGTGCCAGCTCCCGGGACCTAACTACAGATACGCAGTATTTT	CASSRDLTTDTQYF
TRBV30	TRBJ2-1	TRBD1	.	TGTGCCTGGAGTGTAGACAGGGGGAATGAGCAGTTCTTC	CAWSVDRGNEQFF
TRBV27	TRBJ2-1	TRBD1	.	TGTGCCAGCAGCGTAGGGGGCGCATTGAATGAGCAGTTCTTC	CASSVGGALNEQFF
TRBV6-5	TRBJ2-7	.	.	TGTGCCAGCAGTTCCCACGGCGCCTACGAGCAGTACTTC	CASSSHGAYEQYF
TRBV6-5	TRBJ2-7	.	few	TGTGCCAGCACAGGACCTGGGGATCGGGACGAGCAGTACTTC	CASTGPGDRDEQYF
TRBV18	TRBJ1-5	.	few	TGTGCCAGCTCACCAAGTAGCAATCAGCCCCAGCATTTT	CASSPSSNQPQHF
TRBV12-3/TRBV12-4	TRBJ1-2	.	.	TGTGCCAGCAGTTCGTCCAGGGACAAGAACTATGGCTACACCTTC	CASSSSRDKNYGYTF
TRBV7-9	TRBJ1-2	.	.	TGTGCCAGCAGCACAGTGGACGGCTATGGCTACACCTTC	CASSTVDGYGYTF
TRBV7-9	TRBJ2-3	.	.	TGTGCCAGCAGCCCCCCCGTCACAGATACGCAGTATTTT	CASSPPVTDTQYF
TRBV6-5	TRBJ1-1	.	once	TGTGCCACCCTAGAAGGGGGTAAAGCTTTCTTT	CATLEGGKAFF
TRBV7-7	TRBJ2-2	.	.	TGTGCTAGCAGCTTAGAAGTGTCTAGTTACGGCGGGGAGCTGTTTTTT	CASSLEVSSYGGELFF
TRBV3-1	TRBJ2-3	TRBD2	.	TGTGCCAGCAGCCTCTTGACTAGCGGAGCTAGCACAGATACGCAGTATTTT	CASSLLTSGASTDTQYF
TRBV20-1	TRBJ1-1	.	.	TGCAGTGCTAGAGACCCGAGGGACACTGAAGCTTTCTTT	CSARDPRDTEAFF
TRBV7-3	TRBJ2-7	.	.	TGTGCCAGCAGCCCGACTTCTAAACCGGTTGGGTACGAGCAGTACTTC	CASSPTSKPVGYEQYF
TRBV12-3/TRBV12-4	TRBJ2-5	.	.	TGTGCCAGCAAGATAGAAGAGACCCAGTACTTC	CASKIEETQYF
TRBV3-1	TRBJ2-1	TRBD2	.	TGTGCCAGCAGCTCCGCTAGCGGGGCTAACAATGAGCAGTTCTTC	CASSSASGANNEQFF
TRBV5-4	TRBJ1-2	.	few	TGTGCCAGCAGCGCCCCCCAGGGGAAGGACTATGGCTACACCTTC	CASSAPQGKDYGYTF
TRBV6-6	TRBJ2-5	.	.	TGTGCCAGCAGCGGGGCAGATCAAGAGACCCAGTACTTC	CASSGADQETQYF
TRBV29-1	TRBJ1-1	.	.	TGCAGCCCCTATCGTCCGGGGAACACTGAAGCTTTCTTT	CSPYRPGNTEAFF
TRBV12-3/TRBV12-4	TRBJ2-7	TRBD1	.	TGTGCCAGCAGTTTTAGGGTGCGCCAGGGGGCCTACGAGCAGTACTTC	CASSFRVRQGAYEQYF
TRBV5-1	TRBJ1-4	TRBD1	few	TGCGCCAGCAGCACGGGACAGGGGAGTGAAAAACTGTTTTTT	CASSTGQGSEKLFF
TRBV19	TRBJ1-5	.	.	TGTGCCAGTAGTATATCAGGCAATCAGCCCCAGCATTTT	CASSISGNQPQHF
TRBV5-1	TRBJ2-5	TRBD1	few	TGCGCCAGCAGCTACGACAGGGTTGAGACCCAGTACTTC	CASSYDRVETQYF
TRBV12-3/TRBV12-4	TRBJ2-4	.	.	TGTGCCAGCAGTTCTGCGACCGGGTTCAGAAACATTCAGTACTTC	CASSSATGFRNIQYF
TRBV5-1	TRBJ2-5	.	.	TGCGCCAGCAGTCCAGGACAAGGCTTTGAGACCCAGTACTTC	CASSPGQGFETQYF
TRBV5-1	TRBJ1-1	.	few	TGCGCCAGCAGTTTCCGCAAGAACACTGAAGCTTTCTTT	CASSFRKNTEAFF
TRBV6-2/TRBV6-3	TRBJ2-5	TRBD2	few	TGTGCCAGCAGTCGCCCCCGACTAGCGGGAGTCGCGAAAGAGACCCAGTACTTC	CASSRPRLAGVAKETQYF
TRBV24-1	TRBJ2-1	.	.	TGTGCCACCAGTGATTTAGAGGTTGAGCAGTTCTTC	CATSDLEVEQFF
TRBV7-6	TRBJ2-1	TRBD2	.	TGTGCCAGCAGCGCCAGTCTAGCGGGGGGCCCCCGTCGGAATGAGCAGTTCTTC	CASSASLAGGPRRNEQFF
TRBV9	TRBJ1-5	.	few	TGTGCCAGCAGCGCCGAGGGGAATAGCAATCAGCCCCAGCATTTT	CASSAEGNSNQPQHF
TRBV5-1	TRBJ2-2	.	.	TGCGCCAGCAGCTTGGAACCAGATATTAACACCGGGGAGCTGTTTTTT	CASSLEPDINTGELFF
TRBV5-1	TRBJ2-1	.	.	TGCGCCAGCAGCTTGGTGAGCCGGGATCCCTCCTACAATGAGCAGTTCTTC	CASSLVSRDPSYNEQFF
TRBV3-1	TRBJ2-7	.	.	TGTGCCAGCAGCCAAGATCCGAGTCTGGGGGACGAGCAGTACTTC	CASSQDPSLGDEQYF
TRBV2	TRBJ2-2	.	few	TGTGCCAGCTATGAAGGTGGCGGGGAGCTGTTTTTT	CASYEGGGELFF
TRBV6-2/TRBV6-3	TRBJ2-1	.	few	TGTGCCAGCAGGGGGGGACAGACGTTGTACAATGAGCAGTTCTTC	CASRGGQTLYNEQFF
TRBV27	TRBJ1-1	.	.	TGTGCCAGCAGTTTATACAGGAACACTGAAGCTTTCTTT	CASSLYRNTEAFF
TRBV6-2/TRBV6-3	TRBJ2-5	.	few	TGTGCCAGCGCGGCCCTAGCGAGGGCCCAGTACTTC	CASAALARAQYF
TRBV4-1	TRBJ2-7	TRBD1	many	TGCGCCAGCAGCCCTGGGGTAGCAGGGGGCTACGAGCAGTACTTC	CASSPGVAGGYEQYF
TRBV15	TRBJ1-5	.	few	TGTGCCACCAGCAGAGGGGAAGTCCATCAGCCCCAGCATTTT	CATSRGEVHQPQHF
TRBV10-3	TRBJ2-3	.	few	TGTGCCATCAGTGGTAACAGTCCTAGCACAGATACGCAGTATTTT	CAISGNSPSTDTQYF
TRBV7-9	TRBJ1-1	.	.	TGTGCCAGCAGTCTCATCGGGGGTACTGAAGCTTTCTTT	CASSLIGGTEAFF
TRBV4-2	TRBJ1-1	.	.	TGTGCCAGCAGCCCGCTCGGACGGTCGAACACTGAAGCTTTCTTT	CASSPLGRSNTEAFF
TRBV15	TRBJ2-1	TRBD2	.	TGTGCCACCAGCACCCCCGGGACTATTAACAATGAGCAGTTCTTC	CATSTPGTINNEQFF
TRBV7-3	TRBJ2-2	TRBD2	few	TGTGCCAGCAGCCTGCTAGCGGGAGGGCCGGCCGGGGAGCTGTTTTTT	CASSLLAGGPAGELFF
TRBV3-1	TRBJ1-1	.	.	TGTGCCAGCAGCCAAGATCGGGCAAAAAACGAGGCTTTCTTT	CASSQDRAKNEAFF
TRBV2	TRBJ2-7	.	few	TGTGCCAGCAATCCGTCGAGTTTGTACGAGCAGTACTTC	CASNPSSLYEQYF
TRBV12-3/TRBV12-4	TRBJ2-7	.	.	TGTGCCAGCAGTTTCTCCCAGGGTTTCGACGAGCAGTACTTC	CASSFSQGFDEQYF